These T cell receptor beta chains were read from a single sample in a study of human T cells and chemical hapten exposure. Each CDR3 protein is one row after TCRdb ran MiXCR on the RACE reads. Here the sample spans some 90,000 distinct CDR3 sequences, over 6.5% being singletons. Here the sequenced sample was whole blood, taken in connection with sensitization to the hapten diphenylcyclopropenone (DPC). The receptor source for this set is a man aged 35-49 years with alopecia areata. Some clones in this sample may be carry-over from other donors' samples. Both conserved end residues are part of each CDR3. The D gene is left open where the match is weak. Some rows mark clone size as missing; the rest say once, few, many or name a class of expanded clone.

length	J	D	size	V	DNA	CDR3
14	TRBJ2-1	TRBD2	few	TRBV19	TGTGCCAGTAGTATTGGGTTAGCGGGAGCCGGATCGTTCTTC	CASSIGLAGAGSFF
13	TRBJ2-2	TRBD2	-	TRBV28	TGTGCCAGCAGTTGGGGGGGAGCCGGGGAGCTGTTTTTT	CASSWGGAGELFF
14	TRBJ2-1	-	-	TRBV28	TGTGCCAGCAGCTCAAGGACCTTTTACAATGAGCAGTTCTTC	CASSSRTFYNEQFF
12	TRBJ2-5	-	-	TRBV6-5	TGTGCCAGCAGTTACCGGGAAGAGACCCAGTACTTC	CASSYREETQYF
15	TRBJ2-1	TRBD1	many	TRBV4-3	TGCGCCAGCAGCAAGGGGCATGGACAGGGCCATGAGCAGTTCTTC	CASSKGHGQGHEQFF
16	TRBJ2-5	TRBD2	many	TRBV3-1	TGTGCCAGCAGTCCGACTAGCGGGAGGGCCGGAGAGACCCAGTACTTC	CASSPTSGRAGETQYF
14	TRBJ1-4	-	few	TRBV10-3	TGTGCCATCAGTGTAAATCAGGAGAGTGAAAAACTGTTTTTT	CAISVNQESEKLFF
15	TRBJ2-5	TRBD2	-	TRBV3-1	TGTGCCAGCAGCCAAGATGGCCGGACTAGTGAGACCCAGTACTTC	CASSQDGRTSETQYF
14	TRBJ1-1	-	many	TRBV4-3	TGCGCCAGCAGCCAAGATAGGACAGCTAGCGAAGCTTTCTTT	CASSQDRTASEAFF
15	TRBJ1-6	-	many	TRBV25-1	TGTGCCAGCGGACAAGCGGAGAGGGGTGGGGCACCCCTCCACTTT	CASGQAERGGAPLHF
12	TRBJ2-3	TRBD2	few	TRBV5-4	TGTGCCAGCAGCCAAAAGCGGGAGACGCAGTATTTT	CASSQKRETQYF
15	TRBJ2-3	TRBD1	-	TRBV18	TGTGCCAGCTCAACGACGGACAGGACCACAGATACGCAGTATTTT	CASSTTDRTTDTQYF
11	TRBJ1-1	-	many	TRBV20-1	TGCAGTGCCGCGCCCCATACTGAAGCTTTCTTT	CSAAPHTEAFF
15	TRBJ2-7	TRBD2	few	TRBV4-3	TGCGCCAGCAGCCAAGATTACGGGAGGTTACACGAGCAGTACTTC	CASSQDYGRLHEQYF
13	TRBJ1-2	TRBD1	-	TRBV29-1	TGCAGCGCGGACATACAGGGGGACTATGGCTACACCTTC	CSADIQGDYGYTF
14	TRBJ1-2	-	few	TRBV9	TGTGCCAGCAGCGTAGGCGGACAGATCTATGGCTACACCTTC	CASSVGGQIYGYTF
14	TRBJ1-1	TRBD1	many	TRBV20-1	TGCAGTGCTGGGACAGGAGGGTGGAACACTGAAGCTTTCTTT	CSAGTGGWNTEAFF
15	TRBJ2-1	TRBD2	few	TRBV29-1	TGCAGCGCCGGGGGGGACGCTCGCTCCTACAATGAGCAGTTCTTC	CSAGGDARSYNEQFF
13	TRBJ2-5	-	few	TRBV7-9	TGTGCCAGCAGCTTAATGGAAGCGGAGACCCAGTACTTC	CASSLMEAETQYF
19	TRBJ1-5	-	many	TRBV4-3	TGCGCCAGCAGCCAAGATCTGGCTACTTATGCAAATAGCAATCAGCCCCAGCATTTT	CASSQDLATYANSNQPQHF
13	TRBJ2-3	-	few	TRBV20-1	TGCAGTGCTATGGCCGGGGGAACAGATACGCAGTATTTT	CSAMAGGTDTQYF
13	TRBJ2-2	-	-	TRBV29-1	TGCAGCGTTGCAGCTTTTGACACCGGGGAGCTGTTTTTT	CSVAAFDTGELFF
14	TRBJ2-2	-	few	TRBV29-1	TGCAGCGTTGAAGGGGGACAAAACACCGGGGAGCTGTTTTTT	CSVEGGQNTGELFF
14	TRBJ1-4	TRBD1	few	TRBV5-1	TGCGCCAGCAGCCCGGGACAGGGGAATGAAAAACTGTTTTTT	CASSPGQGNEKLFF
15	TRBJ2-3	TRBD2	-	TRBV29-1	TGCAGCGTTGGGACGGGGACTAGCGTCACAGATACGCAGTATTTT	CSVGTGTSVTDTQYF
13	TRBJ2-7	TRBD1	few	TRBV25-1	TGTGCCAGCAGAGATACAGGGGACTACGAGCAGTACTTC	CASRDTGDYEQYF
17	TRBJ1-5	TRBD1	many	TRBV12-3/TRBV12-4	TGTGCCAGCAGGTCCGGGACAGGGGACCATAGCAATCAGCCCCAGCATTTT	CASRSGTGDHSNQPQHF
18	TRBJ2-1	TRBD1	-	TRBV9	TGTGCCAGCAGCGCGAACCTGGGGGGGACAGGGGGACCATATGGGCAGTTCTTC	CASSANLGGTGGPYGQFF
17	TRBJ1-1	TRBD1	many	TRBV6-2/TRBV6-3	TGTGCCAGCAGTCCCCCGACAGGGGGCAGCTACCGGGCTGAAGCTTTCTTT	CASSPPTGGSYRAEAFF
16	TRBJ1-5	-	many	TRBV5-6	TGTGCCAGCAGCTTGATTCGGGGCGCCGGCAATCAGCCCCAGCATTTT	CASSLIRGAGNQPQHF
16	TRBJ2-3	TRBD2	few	TRBV10-3	TGTGCCATCAGTGTGTTAGGGCTAGCGGGAGGAAGTACGCAGTATTTT	CAISVLGLAGGSTQYF
14	TRBJ1-4	TRBD1	many	TRBV28	TGTGCCAGCAGTTACGGGACAGGGAAGGTAGAAATGTTTTTT	CASSYGTGKVEMFF
17	TRBJ2-5	-	many	TRBV29-1	TGCAGCGTTGAAGACCCAGTGCGGGGCCCGTACCAAGAGACCCAGTACTTC	CSVEDPVRGPYQETQYF
13	TRBJ1-1	-	-	TRBV29-1	TGCAGCGTTGAAAGTGCCAGGCTCTCGAAAGCTTTCTTT	CSVESARLSKAFF
14	TRBJ2-2	-	-	TRBV3-1	TGTGCCAGCAGCCAAAATCTTATTCCCGGGGAGCTGTTTTTT	CASSQNLIPGELFF
14	TRBJ2-3	-	-	TRBV9	TGTGCCAGCACCTCCCCGGGAGAGCGTGATACGCAGTATTTT	CASTSPGERDTQYF
13	TRBJ1-1	-	few	TRBV25-1	TGTGCCAGCAGTGAATTCGGGAACACTGAAGCTTTCTTT	CASSEFGNTEAFF
15	TRBJ2-1	TRBD2	many	TRBV11-2	TGTGCCAGCAGCTTAGAAGCGGGACTGAGTAATGAGCAGTTCTTC	CASSLEAGLSNEQFF
14	TRBJ1-6	-	-	TRBV6-5	TGTGCCAGCAGTTTCCCGGGGGGCCTTTCACCCCTCCACTTT	CASSFPGGLSPLHF
16	TRBJ2-6	-	-	TRBV28	TGTGCCAGCAGACGTTCGGGAGTCTCTGGGGCCAACGTCCTGACTTTC	CASRRSGVSGANVLTF
14	TRBJ2-7	TRBD2	many	TRBV10-3	TGTGCCATCAGCGTACTAGCGGGAGGCCTCGAGCAGTACTTC	CAISVLAGGLEQYF
16	TRBJ1-1	TRBD1	-	TRBV7-2	TGTGCCAGCAGCATTCCGGGACAGGGGGAGAATACTGAAGCTTTCTTT	CASSIPGQGENTEAFF
13	TRBJ2-1	TRBD2	-	TRBV24-1	TGTGCCACCAAGGCCGGGACTATCAATGAGCAGTTCTTC	CATKAGTINEQFF
13	TRBJ2-3	-	few	TRBV7-2	TGTGCCAGCGGACGGACCCACACAGATACGCAGTATTTT	CASGRTHTDTQYF
15	TRBJ2-6	-	-	TRBV2	TGTGCCAGCAGTGAAGCAGGGTCTGGGGCCAACGTCCTGACTTTC	CASSEAGSGANVLTF
16	TRBJ2-7	-	few	TRBV5-6	TGTGCCAGCAGCCTAAACGGCGTGACCGGATCCTACGAGCAGTACTTC	CASSLNGVTGSYEQYF
15	TRBJ2-7	TRBD1	many	TRBV7-7	TGTGCCAGCAGCCCCCGGACAGGGACAACCTACGAGCAGTACTTC	CASSPRTGTTYEQYF
13	TRBJ2-3	-	-	TRBV29-1	TGCAGCGTTGGTCGACTGAGCACAGATACGCAGTATTTT	CSVGRLSTDTQYF
12	TRBJ1-5	-	many	TRBV13	TGTGCCAGCAGCTTAGGCGAGAGGCCCCAGCATTTT	CASSLGERPQHF
15	TRBJ2-3	-	many	TRBV29-1	TGCAGCGTTATGGTCCTTGACACCAGCACAGATACGCAGTATTTT	CSVMVLDTSTDTQYF
15	TRBJ1-2	-	few	TRBV4-3	TGCGCCAGCAGCCAAGAACCAGGCCCCAACTATGGCTACACCTTC	CASSQEPGPNYGYTF
13	TRBJ2-3	-	-	TRBV15	TGTGCCACCAGCAGGACCCTTGCAGATACGCAGTATTTT	CATSRTLADTQYF
13	TRBJ1-5	-	few	TRBV29-1	TGCAGCGTTGAAGCCGGGGCCGATCAGCCCCAGCATTTT	CSVEAGADQPQHF
15	TRBJ2-1	-	-	TRBV29-1	TGCAGCGTTGAAGGGGGACTCCTCTCCTACAATGAGCAGTTCTTC	CSVEGGLLSYNEQFF
15	TRBJ2-1	TRBD2	-	TRBV6-2/TRBV6-3	TGTGCCAGCAGTTACGGGGCGGGAGAAACGGGTGAGCAGTTCTTC	CASSYGAGETGEQFF
13	TRBJ1-1	-	-	TRBV5-5	TGTGCCAGCAGCTCTATACCGAACACTGAAGCTTTCTTT	CASSSIPNTEAFF
14	TRBJ1-5	-	medium-sized	TRBV6-5	TGTGCCAGCAGTAGGGATTATAGCAATCAGCCCCAGCATTTT	CASSRDYSNQPQHF
15	TRBJ2-5	-	-	TRBV28	TGTGCCAGCAGTTTAAGTGGGAGCGCGGAGGAGACCCAGTACTTC	CASSLSGSAEETQYF
14	TRBJ1-1	-	many	TRBV18	TGTGCCAGCTCCCCCAGCAGTAGGGGCGCTGAAGCTTTCTTT	CASSPSSRGAEAFF
14	TRBJ2-1	-	-	TRBV12-3/TRBV12-4	TGTGCCAGCAGTTTACTCTGGAATCGGGGTGAGCAGTTCTTC	CASSLLWNRGEQFF